These 23 T cell receptor beta chains share one sample of origin, sequenced in a study of blood T cell repertoires in COVID-19. Generated by immunoSEQ multiplex PCR, the TCRdb table keeps only in-frame clones and is missing some. The repertoire holds 150,000 to 180,000 clones, with roughly four fifths as singletons. The sequencing sample was made of peripheral blood. These receptors originate from an older woman with COVID-19, enrolled during active disease.

The gene calls are TRBV7-8 and TRBJ2-2; maybe TRBD1 (5 bases). Trimming shortened V by 2 bases and J by 2 bases, and 9 bases separated the two germline ends. This CDR3 comprises 15 residues. Germline values: CDR1 SGHVS, CDR2 FQNEAQ. CDR3 sequence (DNA): TGTGCCAGCAGCTTACTAAGGACAAACACCGGGGAGCTGTTTTTT. Its translation: CASSLLRTNTGELFF.

This chain links TRBV5-1 with TRBJ2-2, with D tentatively TRBD1 (6 bases). The CDR3 consists of 16 residues. V shed 4 bases and J shed 6 bases, with 19 bases lying between them. Germline CDR1 SGHRS, CDR2 YFSETQ. For the CDR3, the DNA is TGCGCCAGCAGCACTCGGACAGACCCAAGACCCGGGGAGCTGTTTTTT. It encodes CASSTRTDPRPGELFF.

The J gene is TRBJ2-3, the V gene TRBV29-1; D is unresolved. Germline loops: CDR1 SQVTM, CDR2 ANQGSEA. The length of the CDR3 is 17 residues. Trimming pared 4 bases from V and 0 bases from J, leaving 20 bases between. The CDR3 DNA follows: TGCAGCGTTGCTAAATTCCCCACGGTTACTAGCACAGATACGCAGTATTTT. The encoded protein is CSVAKFPTVTSTDTQYF.

The rearrangement joins TRBV13 to TRBJ2-7; 11 bases agree with TRBD1. The length of the CDR3 is 16 residues. V shed 2 bases, J shed 4 bases, and the junction held 7 bases outside the gene matches. CDR1 and CDR2 (germline): PRHDT, FYEKMQ (reference sequence). The chain's CDR3 is CASSLHRTGGRYEQYF. The DNA for the CDR3 is TGTGCCAGCAGCTTACATCGGACAGGGGGCCGGTACGAGCAGTACTTC. Using reference TRBV13 and TRBJ2-7 for the parts outside the CDR3, the full variable domain is AAGVIQSPRHLIKEKRETATLKCYPIPRHDTVYWYQQGPGQDPQFLISFYEKMQSDKGSIPDRFSAQQFSDYHSELNMSSLELGDSALYFCASSLHRTGGRYEQYFGPGTRLTVT.

The DNA for the CDR3 is TGCGCCAGCAGCCCGGGACCCCCGGGGGACACTGAAGCTTTCTTT. Translating it yields CASSPGPPGDTEAFF. The V call is TRBV5-1, the J call TRBJ1-1; D might be TRBD1 (5 bases). The CDR3 runs to 15 residues. Germline lookup yields CDR1 SGHRS and CDR2 YFSETQ. Trimming took off 4 bases at V and 3 bases at J, with 16 bases between the two ends.

This chain joins TRBV19 and TRBJ1-2; possibly TRBD1 for D (6 bases). The CDR3 length is 15 residues. Between the trimmed V and J ends, which lost 5 bases and 4 bases, there was a span of 17 bases. Germline lookup yields CDR1 LNHDA and CDR2 SQIVND (reference sequence). The CDR3 region is CASSLRADRSYGYTF. The CDR3 bases are TGTGCCAGTAGTCTTAGAGCAGACAGGAGCTATGGCTACACCTTC.

The chain recombines TRBV5-1 with TRBJ1-1; 7 nucleotides align to TRBD1. Germline-derived CDR1 and CDR2 are SGHRS and YFSETQ. The V gene end was trimmed by 0 bases and the J gene end by 0 bases; junction bases not matched to a gene: 5. The CDR3 is 16 amino acids. CDR3 sequence reads: CASSLAPGQVNTEAFF. CDR3 DNA: TGCGCCAGCAGCTTGGCACCTGGACAGGTGAACACTGAAGCTTTCTTT.

Only one count was recorded for this clone. The chain joins TRBV19 to TRBJ2-7; 8 positions match TRBD1. Trimming removed 6 bases from V and 7 bases from J; junction bases left unmatched: 11. The germline CDR1 and CDR2 sequences are LNHDA and SQIVND (reference sequence). The CDR3 spans 14 residues. CDR3 region: CASSHDRGGREQYF. DNA for the CDR3: TGTGCCAGTAGCCACGACAGGGGAGGTCGGGAGCAGTACTTC.

The chain couples TRBV15 to TRBJ2-5; 8 bases are a match to TRBD1. Germline values: CDR1 LNHNV, CDR2 YYDKDF (reference sequence). J was trimmed by 1 base and V by 7 bases; bases with no gene match: 2. The CDR3 totals 13 residues. The CDR3: CATTTGAQETQYF. The CDR3 DNA is TGTGCCACCACGACAGGGGCCCAAGAGACCCAGTACTTC.

V usage is TRBV12-5 and J usage is TRBJ1-5, with 9 nucleotides matching TRBD1. The ends lost 0 bases at V and 7 bases at J; junction bases unmatched: 4. Germline V gives CDR1 LGHNT, CDR2 FRNRAP. CDR3 length: 15 residues. The CDR3 loop reads CASGLVQGAGQPQHF. For the CDR3, the DNA is TGTGCTAGTGGTTTGGTACAGGGGGCAGGGCAGCCCCAGCATTTT.

The chain employs TRBV6-1 and TRBJ2-7; 7 bases line up with TRBD1. Looked up from germline, CDR1 is MNHNS and CDR2 is SASEGT. The CDR3 length is 16 residues. V shed 0 bases and J 1 base; nucleotides not matched to a gene: 6. CDR3 DNA sequence: TGTGCCAGCAGTGAAGCGGGGACAGTCCTATCCTACGAGCAGTACGTC. Protein sequence: CASSEAGTVLSYEQYV.

J is TRBJ2-1 and V is TRBV29-1; the match to TRBD2 covers 13 bases. Looked up from germline, CDR1 is SQVTM and CDR2 is ANQGSEA. There are 14 residues in the CDR3. J was trimmed by 10 bases and V by 1 base; bases with no gene match: 4. The CDR3 DNA reads TGCAGCGTTGAAGGACTAGCGGGGGGCAGGGAGCAGTTCTTC. Translating gives CSVEGLAGGREQFF.

The rearrangement uses TRBV5-6 and TRBJ1-5; the D is unclear. Germline CDR1 and CDR2: SGHDT and YYEEEE. The V and J ends lost 2 bases and 0 bases respectively, with 12 bases between them. This CDR3 has 16 residues. The CDR3 coding sequence is TGTGCCAGCAGCTTCCGGTCAGCGAGTAGCAATCAGCCCCAGCATTTT. It is translated as CASSFRSASSNQPQHF.

Here the CDR3 DNA reads TGTGCCAGTAGTCTTACAACAGGGAACACTGAAGCTTTCTTT. The encoded protein is CASSLTTGNTEAFF. This chain joins TRBV19 and TRBJ1-1; maybe TRBD1 (5 bases). From germline, CDR1 is LNHDA and CDR2 SQIVND (reference sequence). The CDR3 sequence is 14 residues long. V lost 5 bases and J lost 1, with 11 bases in between.

V usage is TRBV5-6 and J usage is TRBJ2-2; weak D call: TRBD1 (5 bases). The V end was cut by 5 bases, the J end by 4 bases, with 24 bases between. CDR1 is SGHDT and CDR2 is YYEEEE in the germline V gene. The CDR3 runs to 18 residues. CDR3 residues: CASSFLATGALSTGELFF. The DNA for the CDR3 is TGTGCCAGCAGTTTCCTGGCCACTGGGGCCCTCTCCACCGGGGAGCTGTTTTTT.

V usage is TRBV18 and J usage is TRBJ1-1; D is perhaps TRBD1 (5 bases). Trimming took off 3 bases at V and 7 bases at J, with 15 bases between the two ends. The CDR3 sequence is 14 residues long. Per the germline V gene, CDR1 is KGHSH and CDR2 is LQKENI. This chain's CDR3 is CASSPGGTRGEAFF. In nucleotides, the CDR3 is TGTGCCAGCTCACCCGGGGGTACAAGAGGTGAAGCTTTCTTT.

The rearrangement uses TRBV5-1 and TRBJ1-1, with 10 bases lining up with TRBD1. V trimming: 7 bases; J trimming: 6 bases; junction bases outside the gene matches: 6. Germline V gene data show CDR1 as SGHRS and CDR2 as YFSETQ. This CDR3 has 13 amino acids. CDR3 sequence: CASGTGVLSEAFF. The CDR3 nucleotides read TGCGCCAGCGGGACAGGGGTTTTGTCTGAAGCTTTCTTT.

The J gene is TRBJ1-1, the V gene TRBV12-3 or TRBV12-4; no firm D call. The CDR3 runs to 13 residues. Trimming removed 7 bases from V and 1 base from J, with 10 bases in between. DNA for the CDR3: TGTGCCAGCACCCTCGGTCAGAACACTGAAGCTTTCTTT. Amino acid sequence: CASTLGQNTEAFF.

Remarks on this clone: Other DNA sequences of this sample code for an identical CDR3. V usage is TRBV11-3 and J usage is TRBJ2-3, with D unclear. The CDR3 totals 13 residues. The ends were cut back, 0 bases at V and 3 bases at J, with 4 bases in the middle. The germline V gene encodes CDR1 SGHNT and CDR2 YENEEA. The CDR3: CASSLDGTDTQYF. CDR3 bases: TGTGCCAGCAGCTTAGACGGGACAGATACGCAGTATTTT.

V gene TRBV6-5 combines with J gene TRBJ1-5, with TRBD1 matching 10 bases. The J segment lost 2 bases and the V segment lost 7 bases, leaving 5 bases of the junction unmatched. The CDR3 totals 15 residues. The germline V gene has CDR1 MNHEY and CDR2 SVGAGI. The CDR3 DNA is TGTGCCAGCAAGACAGGGGGCGATGGCAATCAGCCCCAGCATTTT. Translating it yields CASKTGGDGNQPQHF.

The chain joins TRBV6-5 to TRBJ2-1; TRBD1 matches 8 bases. Trimming at V came to 4 bases and at J to 5 bases, leaving 7 bases not matched to a gene. CDR1 is MNHEY and CDR2 is SVGAGI in the germline V gene. The CDR3 contains 15 residues. CDR3 region: CASSSGQGTHNEQFF. The CDR3 nucleotides read TGTGCCAGCAGTTCCGGACAGGGTACCCACAATGAGCAGTTCTTC.

The V gene is TRBV20-1, the J gene TRBJ1-1; a weak D match, TRBD1 (5 bases). The CDR3 loop spans 10 amino acids. Germline-derived CDR1 and CDR2 are DFQATT and SNEGSKA (reference sequence). Trimming shortened V by 6 bases and J by 10 bases, and 12 bases separated the two germline ends. CDR3 coding DNA: TGCAGTGCGAAGGGGTTAGGAGCTTTCTTT. Its translation is CSAKGLGAFF.

This chain links TRBV19 with TRBJ2-7; 9 bases match TRBD2. There are 17 residues in the CDR3. V lost 1 base and J lost 7; bases outside the gene matches: 14. Germline CDR1 and CDR2: LNHDA and SQIVND (reference sequence). The CDR3 sequence: CASSIVGAGGLPGEQYV. The CDR3 DNA is TGTGCCAGTAGTATAGTTGGAGCGGGGGGCCTCCCAGGGGAGCAGTACGTC.